This TCR beta chain comes out of a study of OX40 agonist ivuxolimab in advanced cancers. Points from the study as a whole: The specificity for antigen of the expanded peripheral T cells was not determined.

Data came from immunoSEQ multiplex PCR; TCRdb stores just in-frame clones and leaves some out. The sample has about 78,000 clones; around 91% are singletons. Per germline, CDR1 LNHDA and CDR2 SQIVND (reference sequence). The CDR3 is 16 residues long. The V and J ends lost 3 bases and 0 bases respectively, with 12 bases between them. As to this clone: The antigen remains unidentified.

This receptor was identified in an adult with an advanced solid tumor such as melanoma, head and neck, liver or kidney cancer. This chain joins TRBV19 and TRBJ1-5, with D possibly TRBD1 on 5 matching bases. Sequenced material: CD4+ or CD8+ T cells sorted from blood, taken in a trial of the OX40 agonist ivuxolimab. This chain's CDR3 is CASSMGGVYSNQPQHF. The CDR3 bases are TGTGCCAGTAGTATGGGGGGGGTATATAGCAATCAGCCCCAGCATTTT.